The 32 T cell receptor beta chains in this list originate from one sample, sequenced in a study of blood T cell repertoires in COVID-19. The method was immunoSEQ multiplex PCR; TCRdb's version includes in-frame clones alone and lacks a portion of them. Among 120,000 to 150,000 clones listed, roughly four fifths were seen once. The sample consisted of peripheral blood. The receptors come from a human donor in a cohort sampled during active COVID-19.

V is TRBV27 and J is TRBJ2-3; 8 positions match TRBD2. This CDR3 is 16 amino acids long. J lost 3 bases, V lost 6 bases, and 11 bases had no gene match. Germline lookup yields CDR1 MNHEY and CDR2 SMNVEV (reference sequence). The CDR3 region is CASSFLPAGGTDTQYF. Written as DNA, the CDR3 is TGTGCCAGCAGCTTTCTACCGGCGGGGGGAACAGATACGCAGTATTTT.

The rearrangement uses TRBV3-1 (or the pseudogene TRBV3-2) and TRBJ1-1; no clear D. The CDR3 consists of 15 residues. V gave up 2 bases and J gave up 3 bases, with 13 bases separating them. Germline V lookup: CDR1 LGHDT, CDR2 YNNKEL (reference sequence). The CDR3 DNA reads TGTGCCAGCAGCCAACCACAAGGGAGCTACACTGAAGCTTTCTTT. The encoded protein is CASSQPQGSYTEAFF.

The table lists this clone with a count of one. The V and J genes are TRBV6-4 and TRBJ2-2, with 8 bases fitting TRBD1. Germline values: CDR1 MRHNA, CDR2 SNTAGT. V dropped 5 bases and J dropped 6; count of bases not matched to a gene: 5. The CDR3 runs 14 residues. Here the CDR3 reads CASSLKTGAGELFF. CDR3 nucleotide sequence: TGTGCCAGCAGTTTAAAGACAGGGGCCGGGGAGCTGTTTTTT.

This rearrangement joins TRBV7-2 to TRBJ2-7; D is possibly TRBD2 (5 bases). CDR3 length: 13 amino acids. Germline CDR1 SGHTA, CDR2 FQGNSA. V dropped 1 base and J dropped 3 bases, with 7 bases sitting between them. CDR3 bases: TGTGCCAGCAGCTTAGAAGGACTCTACGAGCAGTACTTC. Encoded protein: CASSLEGLYEQYF.

This chain links TRBV6-2 or TRBV6-3 with TRBJ2-5, with D perhaps TRBD2 (5 bases). V was shortened by 4 bases and J by 2 bases, with 20 bases between the two germline ends. The CDR3 covers 17 residues. Germline CDR1 and CDR2: MNHEY and SVGEGT. The CDR3 loop reads CASSWASSAAPQETQYF. CDR3 in DNA: TGTGCCAGCAGTTGGGCTAGCTCGGCCGCCCCTCAAGAGACCCAGTACTTC.

The rearrangement links TRBV11-3 to TRBJ2-2; 9 nucleotides line up with TRBD1. The CDR3 length is 15 residues. CDR1 SGHNT and CDR2 YENEEA come from the germline V gene. Trimming removed 5 bases from V and 4 bases from J; junction bases left unmatched: 5. CDR3 loop: CASSPGTGTTGELFF. In DNA, the CDR3 is TGTGCCAGCAGCCCGGGGACAGGGACCACCGGGGAGCTGTTTTTT.

The rearrangement uses TRBV20-1 and TRBJ2-1; 10 nucleotides line up with TRBD2. From germline, CDR1 is DFQATT and CDR2 SNEGSKA (reference sequence). After removal of 3 bases from V and 9 bases from J, the junction contained 5 bases not matched to a gene. This CDR3 has 13 amino acids. The CDR3 coding sequence is TGCAGTGCTAGTAGCGGGGGGCGGAGTGAGCAGTTCTTC. Protein product: CSASSGGRSEQFF.

This clone was counted a single time. The chain has TRBV18 and TRBJ1-4; D call uncertain. The CDR3 extends over 16 amino acids. The V gene lost 6 bases and the J gene lost 3 bases, with 17 bases spanning the gap. Germline V gives CDR1 KGHSH, CDR2 LQKENI. The CDR3 loop is CASSPNLRAPNEKLFF. Here the CDR3 DNA reads TGTGCCAGCTCTCCTAACCTGCGGGCGCCTAATGAAAAACTGTTTTTT.

The chain carries TRBV12-3 or TRBV12-4 and TRBJ2-7, with 8 bases lining up with TRBD1. J lost 6 bases, V lost 5 bases, and 6 bases had no gene match. This CDR3 spans 13 amino acids. The CDR3 loop is CASSQGAMVEQYF. In DNA, the CDR3 is TGTGCCAGCAGTCAGGGGGCCATGGTCGAGCAGTACTTC.

The V and J genes are TRBV2 and TRBJ2-7, with 8 bases matching TRBD2. J was trimmed by 1 base and V by 3 bases; bases with no gene match: 8. The CDR3 length is 16 residues. Germline values: CDR1 SNHLY, CDR2 FYNNEI. CDR3 loop: CASSEELAGPSYEQYF. The CDR3 nucleotides are TGTGCCAGCAGTGAGGAGTTAGCGGGGCCTTCCTACGAGCAGTACTTC.

This clone turned up a few times. The rearrangement joins TRBV5-1 to TRBJ1-1; D unclear. Germline assignment: CDR1 SGHRS and CDR2 YFSETQ. Trimming took 1 base from V and 5 from J, leaving 9 bases between them. The CDR3 is made up of 13 amino acids. The CDR3 DNA reads as TGCGCCAGCAGCTTGAAGTTCGGGACTGAAGCTTTCTTT. Translating gives CASSLKFGTEAFF.

This clone has a single count. The rearrangement joins TRBV9 to TRBJ2-7; tentative D call: TRBD2 (6 bases). CDR1 and CDR2 from the germline V gene are SGDLS and YYNGEE. CDR3 length: 15 amino acids. Trimming stripped 0 bases from V and 7 bases from J, with 17 bases between. The CDR3 protein is CASSVGSGAPGEQYF. CDR3 bases: TGTGCCAGCAGCGTAGGATCGGGAGCACCCGGGGAGCAGTACTTC.

The chain employs TRBV27 and TRBJ1-2; D gene unclear. CDR3 length equals 14 residues. Trimming shortened V by 5 bases and J by 0 bases, and 10 bases separated the two germline ends. Germline V gene data show CDR1 as MNHEY and CDR2 as SMNVEV (reference sequence). CDR3 nucleotide sequence: TGTGCCAGCAGTGCGGGTAAAGCTAACTATGGCTACACCTTC. Protein product: CASSAGKANYGYTF.

The rearrangement links TRBV28 to TRBJ1-2; D may be TRBD1 (5 bases). Germline CDR1 and CDR2: MDHEN and SYDVKM. This CDR3 is 14 amino acids long. V was pared by 2 bases and J by 2 bases, with 9 bases between. The CDR3, as DNA: TGTGCCAGCAGTTTAGACAGCCGAAACTATGGCTACACCTTC. Translated, it gives CASSLDSRNYGYTF.

This chain links TRBV18 with TRBJ1-2, with TRBD1 matching 9 bases. This CDR3 has 17 amino acids. Germline loops: CDR1 KGHSH, CDR2 LQKENI. With V trimmed by 5 bases and J by 4 bases, 14 bases remained unmatched. CDR3 nucleotides: TGTGCCAGCTCAGCGACAGGGGGTTCCCCCGCCCTCTATGGCTACACCTTC. As protein: CASSATGGSPALYGYTF.

V and J are TRBV5-1 and TRBJ2-1; 14 bases are a match to TRBD2. The CDR3 runs 16 residues. Germline CDR1 reads SGHRS; CDR2 reads YFSETQ. Trimming cost V 4 bases and J 9 bases; bases outside gene matches: 9. CDR3: CASSRLAGGVPSEQFF. CDR3 DNA sequence: TGCGCCAGCAGCCGACTAGCGGGGGGGGTCCCGAGTGAGCAGTTCTTC.

V and J are TRBV9 and TRBJ2-5; TRBD2 matches at 8 bases. Losses at the gene ends were 4 bases for V and 5 bases for J; bases not matched to a gene: 7. The CDR3 runs to 14 residues. Germline V gene sequence: CDR1 SGDLS, CDR2 YYNGEE. CDR3 DNA: TGTGCCAGCAGCTCCCGGACTAGCCTGGAGACCCAGTACTTC. This codes for CASSSRTSLETQYF.

The CDR3 nucleotides read TGTGCCAGCAGTGGGACAGGGAGAATGCGTGAGCAGTTCTTC. It is translated as CASSGTGRMREQFF. This rearrangement joins TRBV27 to TRBJ2-1, with TRBD1 matching over 9 bases. The trim removed 5 bases at V and 9 bases at J, leaving 8 bases unmatched. Looked up from germline, CDR1 is MNHEY and CDR2 is SMNVEV (reference sequence). This CDR3 has 14 residues.

This rearrangement joins TRBV5-6 to TRBJ2-7, with TRBD1 matching over 8 bases. This CDR3 spans 13 amino acids. The germline CDR1 and CDR2 sequences are SGHDT and YYEEEE. V lost 4 bases, J lost 2 bases, and 2 bases stayed unmatched. CDR3 coding DNA: TGTGCCAGCAGCCGGACAGGGACCTACGAGCAGTACTTC. It encodes CASSRTGTYEQYF.

The V call is TRBV7-9, the J call TRBJ2-3; tentatively, D is TRBD2 (5 bases). V was pared by 0 bases and J by 6 bases, with 19 bases between. From germline, CDR1 is SEHNR and CDR2 FQNEAQ (reference sequence). CDR3 length: 17 amino acids. CDR3: CASSLAMGFSRGDTQYF. CDR3 DNA: TGTGCCAGCAGCTTAGCGATGGGGTTTTCCCGCGGGGATACGCAGTATTTT.

The chain links TRBV3-1 (or the pseudogene TRBV3-2) to TRBJ1-5; D perhaps matches TRBD1 (5 bases). V shed 2 bases and J shed 4 bases, with 21 bases lying between them. Germline CDR1 LGHDT, CDR2 YNNKEL (reference sequence). This CDR3 contains 18 residues. This CDR3 reads CASSQTPIRQGLNQPQHF. DNA for the CDR3: TGTGCCAGCAGCCAAACGCCAATCCGTCAGGGCCTGAATCAGCCCCAGCATTTT.

The genes are TRBV28 and TRBJ1-5; D unresolved. Germline CDR1 MDHEN, CDR2 SYDVKM. With 7 bases removed from V and 3 bases from J, the gap between germline ends came to 7 bases. The CDR3 is 12 amino acids. The CDR3 sequence: CASNRPNQPQHF. CDR3 bases: TGTGCCAGCAACAGACCCAATCAGCCCCAGCATTTT.

This clone occurred many times. J is TRBJ2-3 and V is TRBV25-1; TRBD2 matches 8 bases. With V trimmed by 8 bases and J by 2 bases, 9 bases remained unmatched. This CDR3 is built from 15 residues. Per germline, CDR1 MGHDK and CDR2 SYGVNS. The CDR3 protein is CASGDPGGPTDTQYF. The CDR3, as DNA: TGTGCCAGCGGCGACCCGGGGGGGCCCACAGATACGCAGTATTTT. Combining the CDR3 with reference TRBV25-1 and TRBJ2-3 gives the whole variable domain EADIYQTPRYLVIGTGKKITLECSQTMGHDKMYWYQQDPGMELHLIHYSYGVNSTEKGDLSSESTVSRIRTEHFPLTLESARPSHTSQYLCASGDPGGPTDTQYFGPGTRLTVL.

The V gene is TRBV4-1, the J gene TRBJ2-7, with D perhaps matching TRBD2 (6 bases). V was clipped by 1 base and J by 4 bases, with 11 bases between them. The CDR3 has 14 amino acids. Germline V lookup: CDR1 MGHRA, CDR2 YSYEKL. CDR3: CASSQGGENYEQYF. In DNA, the CDR3 is TGCGCCAGCAGCCAAGGGGGGGAAAATTACGAGCAGTACTTC.

The chain couples TRBV7-8 to TRBJ1-3; the D is unclear. Trimming pared 1 base from V and 0 bases from J, leaving 10 bases between. Per germline, CDR1 SGHVS and CDR2 FQNEAQ. This CDR3 is 16 amino acids long. The CDR3 is CASSLDRRSSGNTIYF. The CDR3 DNA sequence: TGTGCCAGCAGCTTAGATCGTCGGAGCTCTGGAAACACCATATATTTT.

The chain joins TRBV3-1 (or the pseudogene TRBV3-2) to TRBJ1-6, with 7 positions matching TRBD1. There are 16 residues in the CDR3. With V trimmed by 4 bases and J by 3 bases, 6 bases remained unmatched. Germline CDR1 is LGHDT and CDR2 is YNNKEL (reference sequence). The CDR3 loop is CASSRGRTGYNSPLHF. The DNA of the CDR3 is TGTGCCAGCAGCCGGGGCCGGACAGGCTATAATTCACCCCTCCACTTT.

The chain employs TRBV19 and TRBJ2-7; 8 positions match TRBD1. The CDR3 totals 16 residues. V was pared by 5 bases and J by 7 bases, with 16 bases of the junction left unmatched. Per the germline V gene, CDR1 is LNHDA and CDR2 is SQIVND (reference sequence). The CDR3 loop is CASSEPTGVRKSEQYF. CDR3 sequence (DNA): TGTGCCAGTAGTGAGCCGACAGGGGTACGAAAGTCGGAGCAGTACTTC.

The V gene is TRBV5-1, the J gene TRBJ2-7; no firm D call. The V and J ends lost 0 bases and 6 bases respectively, with 16 bases between them. The CDR3 loop spans 15 amino acids. Per germline, CDR1 SGHRS and CDR2 YFSETQ. The CDR3, as DNA: TGCGCCAGCAGCTTGGGAAGCGCCTCCGCTACCGAGCAGTACTTC. It encodes CASSLGSASATEQYF.

The rearrangement joins TRBV6-6 to TRBJ2-7; no reliable D call. Trimming pared 5 bases from V and 2 bases from J, leaving 10 bases between. CDR3 length equals 13 residues. The germline gives CDR1 MNHNY, CDR2 SVGAGI (reference sequence). The CDR3 is CASSTAVAYEQYF. DNA for the CDR3: TGTGCCAGCAGTACTGCTGTCGCCTACGAGCAGTACTTC.

The J gene is TRBJ2-5, the V gene TRBV7-2, with TRBD1 as a possible D gene (6 bases). The V gene lost 5 bases and the J gene lost 5 bases, with 15 bases spanning the gap. From germline, CDR1 is SGHTA and CDR2 FQGNSA. The CDR3 totals 14 residues. CDR3 nucleotide sequence: TGTGCCAGCAGCGTACAGGGTAGCATGGAGACCCAGTACTTC. It specifies CASSVQGSMETQYF.

The chain joins TRBV5-1 to TRBJ2-2, with TRBD1 matching over 10 bases. The CDR3 has 14 amino acids. Germline V CDR1 and CDR2: SGHRS, YFSETQ. Trimming took 7 bases from V and 5 from J; bases not matched to a gene: 5. The CDR3 DNA is TGCGCCAGCGCCGGGACAGGGGATACCGGGGAGCTGTTTTTT. Its protein product is CASAGTGDTGELFF.

This chain uses TRBV2 with TRBJ1-4, with TRBD1 matching 9 bases. The ends lost 5 bases at V and 3 bases at J; junction bases unmatched: 7. Germline CDR1 reads SNHLY; CDR2 reads FYNNEI. CDR3 length equals 16 residues. CDR3 nucleotide sequence: TGTGCCAGCAGTTTACCGGGACAGGGATCTAATGAAAAACTGTTTTTT. Amino acid sequence: CASSLPGQGSNEKLFF. The full variable domain, its missing parts supplied by reference TRBV2 and TRBJ1-4, is EPEVTQTPSHQVTQMGQEVILRCVPISNHLYFYWYRQILGQKVEFLVSFYNNEISEKSEIFDDQFSVERPDGSNFTLKIRSTKLEDSAMYFCASSLPGQGSNEKLFFGSGTQLSVL.